Below are 30 T cell receptor beta chains sequenced from a single sample in a study of regulatory T cells in long-lasting Graves disease. Time point meaning: newly diagnosed GD, antithyroid drugs for less than 3 months. PBMCs provided the RNA from which the TCR library was made. Arm-PCR with iRepertoire HTBI primers amplified the CDR3 regions for these TCR beta libraries. TCRdb redid the calling of the multiplex PCR reads with MiXCR, one entry per CDR3 protein. The table records over 500,000 distinct CDR3 sequences, 16% of them present only once. The data also belong to a second study, concerning T cells in Graves' hyperthyroidism and ophthalmopathy.

Sequencing was performed on peripheral blood mononuclear cells (PBMCs), taken at new diagnosis, from a patient treated with antithyroid drugs. The source is a man aged 18 to 35 with Graves disease.

A few counts support this clonotype. V gene TRBV20-1 combines with J gene TRBJ2-5, with TRBD2 as a possible D gene (6 bases). Trimming stripped 5 bases from V and 2 bases from J, with 21 bases between. The CDR3 length is 16 residues. From germline, CDR1 is DFQATT and CDR2 SNEGSKA (reference sequence). CDR3 region: CSAGRRAGRPQETQYF. Here the CDR3 DNA reads TGCAGTGCTGGCCGTCGGGCGGGACGGCCACAAGAGACCCAGTACTTC.

This clonotype was picked up many times. V gene TRBV6-1 combines with J gene TRBJ2-7, with a tentative D call TRBD2 (5 bases). The CDR3 has 12 amino acids. The V gene's germline CDR1 is MNHNS and CDR2 SASEGT. The ends were cut back, 7 bases at V and 4 bases at J, with 11 bases in the middle. The CDR3 nucleotides read TGTGCCAGCACCGCCCCGGGGTACGAGCAGTACTTC. It is translated as CASTAPGYEQYF.

For this clonotype: The junction differs from germline at one of its ends, possibly a read error. The chain is built from TRBV10-3 and TRBJ2-1; the match to TRBD1 covers 7 bases. The V gene's germline CDR1 is ENHRY and CDR2 SYGVKD. The CDR3 extends over 17 amino acids. CDR3: CATSEPRKQGLGAEQFF. The CDR3 coding sequence is TGTGCCACCAGTGAGCCACGAAAACAGGGGTTGGGGGCTGAGCAGTTCTTC.

This chain joins TRBV9 and TRBJ2-3; D possibly matches TRBD1 or TRBD2 (6 bases each). The germline CDR1 and CDR2 sequences are SGDLS and YYNGEE. V lost 6 bases and J 2 bases, leaving 16 bases between the germline ends. The CDR3 runs to 15 residues. The CDR3 coding sequence is TGTGCCAGCACTGTTTCGGGGGCACTCACAGATACGCAGTATTTT. This encodes CASTVSGALTDTQYF. Complete variable domain (other parts from reference TRBV9 and TRBJ2-3): DSGVTQTPKHLITATGQRVTLRCSPRSGDLSVYWYQQSLDQGLQFLIQYYNGEERAKGNILERFSAQQFPDLHSELNLSSLELGDSALYFCASTVSGALTDTQYFGPGTRLTVL.

This clonotype appeared many times. The V and J genes are TRBV7-2 and TRBJ2-1; 11 bases align to TRBD2. The CDR3 contains 14 residues. Trimming at V came to 7 bases and at J to 7 bases, leaving 6 bases not matched to a gene. From germline, CDR1 is SGHTA and CDR2 FQGNSA. The CDR3 reads CASTQLAGANEQFF. CDR3 bases: TGTGCCAGCACCCAACTAGCGGGAGCTAATGAGCAGTTCTTC.

The table lists this clonotype with a few counts. The gene calls are TRBV4-1 and TRBJ1-1; the match to TRBD1 covers 9 bases. In germline, CDR1 is MGHRA, CDR2 YSYEKL. The CDR3 length is 16 residues. J was trimmed by 4 bases and V by 0 bases; bases with no gene match: 6. DNA for the CDR3: TGCGCCAGCAGCCAAGAACCGGGACAGGGTGGCACTGAAGCTTTCTTT. Protein sequence: CASSQEPGQGGTEAFF.

Many counts were recorded for this clonotype. The rearrangement uses TRBV6-5 and TRBJ2-3, with a weak D call TRBD1 (7 bases). Deletions cut 4 bases from V and 4 bases from J, with 15 bases between. The CDR3 covers 15 residues. CDR1 and CDR2 (germline): MNHEY, SVGAGI. The CDR3 bases are TGTGCCAGCAGTTCAGCAGGAGGGGGCTCAGATACGCAGTATTTT. As protein: CASSSAGGGSDTQYF.

This clonotype has more than one count but fewer than ten. The CDR3 ends on some other residue instead of the conserved phenylalanine or tryptophan, so this is likely a read error. The rearrangement links TRBV5-6 to TRBJ1-1; D remains ambiguous. Trimming removed 5 bases at V and 4 bases at J, with 12 bases between. The germline V gene has CDR1 SGHDT and CDR2 YYEEEE. The CDR3 has 13 amino acids. The CDR3 protein is CASSLPTTTEAFL. The CDR3 nucleotides read TGTGCCAGCAGTTTGCCGACTACCACTGAAGCTTTCCTT.

V gene TRBV13 combines with J gene TRBJ2-2, with D perhaps being TRBD1 or TRBD2 (6 bases each). This CDR3 has 15 residues. The V end lost 5 bases, the J end lost 6 bases, and 16 bases lay between the germline ends. From germline, CDR1 is PRHDT and CDR2 FYEKMQ (reference sequence). This CDR3 is CASSRRGGGPGELFF. The CDR3 coding sequence is TGTGCCAGCAGCAGGAGGGGTGGGGGCCCCGGGGAGCTGTTTTTT. The whole variable domain, remainder taken from reference TRBV13 and TRBJ2-2, is AAGVIQSPRHLIKEKRETATLKCYPIPRHDTVYWYQQGPGQDPQFLISFYEKMQSDKGSIPDRFSAQQFSDYHSELNMSSLELGDSALYFCASSRRGGGPGELFFGEGSRLTVL.

This clonotype was counted a few times. The rearrangement uses TRBV18 and TRBJ1-4, with a possible D match to TRBD1 (5 bases). The CDR3 has 16 amino acids. The germline V gene has CDR1 KGHSH and CDR2 LQKENI. Trimming left V 3 bases short and J 0 bases short, with 11 bases between. CDR3 nucleotide sequence: TGTGCCAGCTCACCGACAGCTACTGCAACTAATGAAAAACTGTTTTTT. Its protein product is CASSPTATATNEKLFF.

This clonotype was seen more than once but under ten times. The chain links TRBV20-1 to TRBJ2-7, with a possible D match to TRBD2 (6 bases). The germline V gene has CDR1 DFQATT and CDR2 SNEGSKA (reference sequence). V shed 3 bases and J shed 5 bases, with 17 bases lying between them. CDR3 length equals 14 residues. CDR3 in amino acids: CSAREGTGADEQYF. In DNA form, the CDR3 reads TGCAGTGCTAGGGAGGGGACGGGAGCTGACGAGCAGTACTTC.

This clonotype showed up many times. The chain carries TRBV27 and TRBJ2-7; D is uncertain. Germline V gene sequence: CDR1 MNHEY, CDR2 SMNVEV (reference sequence). CDR3 size: 13 residues. Trimming took 3 bases from V and 2 from J, leaving 8 bases between them. CDR3 sequence (DNA): TGTGCCAGCAGTTTCCAAGAACCCTACGAGCAGTACTTC. It codes for CASSFQEPYEQYF.

The chain links TRBV19 to TRBJ2-1; TRBD2 matches at 13 bases. Germline loops: CDR1 LNHDA, CDR2 SQIVND (reference sequence). The CDR3 is 19 amino acids. J gave up 6 bases and V 3 bases, and 14 bases lay outside the gene matches. The CDR3 sequence: CASSIMFLGTSGTSNEQFF. CDR3 DNA: TGTGCCAGTAGTATTATGTTCTTGGGGACTAGCGGGACAAGCAATGAGCAGTTCTTC.

The rearrangement uses TRBV4-1 and TRBJ1-2, with 7 bases matching TRBD1. CDR1 and CDR2 (germline): MGHRA, YSYEKL. CDR3 length: 16 amino acids. V gave up 0 bases and J gave up 7 bases; unmatched junction bases: 11. The CDR3: CASSQDSRGGVGGYTF. In DNA, the CDR3 is TGCGCCAGCAGCCAAGATAGTAGAGGGGGCGTTGGTGGCTACACCTTC.

Worth noting for this clonotype: This may come from a read error, since a much larger clone is one base off. This sequence joins TRBV28 and TRBJ2-5; 7 bases are a match to TRBD2. The trim removed 3 bases at V and 11 bases at J, leaving 15 bases unmatched. Germline assignment: CDR1 MDHEN and CDR2 SYDVKM. CDR3 length equals 15 residues. The CDR3 protein is CASSLRAGVHNEQYF. The CDR3 DNA reads TGTGCCAGCAGTTTGCGGGCGGGAGTTCACAATGAGCAGTACTTC.

The V and J genes are TRBV7-2 and TRBJ2-7; TRBD2 matches 15 bases. CDR1 and CDR2 (germline): SGHTA, FQGNSA. V gave up 3 bases and J gave up 2 bases; unmatched junction bases: 2. The CDR3 loop spans 16 amino acids. CDR3 in amino acids: CASSFRTSGRAYEQYF. The CDR3 DNA reads as TGTGCCAGCAGCTTCCGGACTAGCGGGAGGGCCTACGAGCAGTACTTC. Variable domain in full (rest from reference TRBV7-2 and TRBJ2-7): GAGVSQSPSNKVTEKGKDVELRCDPISGHTALYWYRQSLGQGLEFLIYFQGNSAPDKSGLPSDRFSAERTGGSVSTLTIQRTQQEDSAVYLCASSFRTSGRAYEQYFGPGTRLTVT.

The chain employs TRBV5-1 and TRBJ2-5; the match to TRBD2 covers 9 bases. The junction had 14 bases not matched to a gene; V was cut back by 3 bases and J by 2 bases. Germline CDR1 reads SGHRS; CDR2 reads YFSETQ. The CDR3 extends over 18 amino acids. Written as DNA, the CDR3 is TGCGCCAGCAGCTCGCTGGTGACAGGCGGGAGGGCTCAAGAGACCCAGTACTTC. As protein: CASSSLVTGGRAQETQYF.

This chain connects TRBV7-2 to TRBJ2-1; D unresolved. V lost 5 bases to trimming and J lost 1 base, with 15 bases between them. CDR1 SGHTA and CDR2 FQGNSA come from the germline V gene. CDR3 length equals 16 residues. The DNA for the CDR3 is TGTGCCAGCAGCGCGATAAAACTCGGGTCCTACAATGAGCAGTTCTTC. It is translated as CASSAIKLGSYNEQFF.

The rearrangement links TRBV13 to TRBJ1-2; D might be TRBD1 (5 bases). Trimming stripped 1 base from V and 1 base from J, with 10 bases between. Looked up from germline, CDR1 is PRHDT and CDR2 is FYEKMQ (reference sequence). The CDR3 runs 15 residues. This chain's CDR3 is CASSLEGPLNYGYTF. The DNA for the CDR3 is TGTGCCAGCAGCTTAGAGGGACCCCTTAACTATGGCTACACCTTC.

This clonotype was seen repeatedly, ten times or more. V usage is TRBV11-2 and J usage is TRBJ2-7; TRBD2 matches at 8 bases. The CDR3 contains 13 residues. With V trimmed by 10 bases and J by 7 bases, 12 bases remained unmatched. Germline CDR1 is SGHAT and CDR2 is FQNNGV. The CDR3 sequence: CATERESDAEQYF. Here the CDR3 DNA reads TGTGCCACCGAGCGGGAGTCGGATGCTGAGCAGTACTTC.

Notes on this clonotype: This clone may be a read error of a much larger clone one base away. The DNA of the CDR3 is TGTGCCAGCAGTTACTCGGGGACCTCTGGCTGCACCTTC. Residues: CASSYSGTSGCTF. The chain has TRBV6-5 and TRBJ1-2; possible D gene TRBD1, 5 bases. Germline loops: CDR1 MNHEY, CDR2 SVGAGI. The CDR3 length is 13 residues.

This clonotype showed up many times. At one of its ends the junction is not consistent with the germline gene, which may arise from a read error. The chain recombines TRBV3-1 with TRBJ2-1, with 10 bases aligning to TRBD2. The length of the CDR3 is 12 residues. Germline-derived CDR1 and CDR2 are LGHDT and YNNKEL (reference sequence). For the CDR3, the DNA is TGTGCCAGCAGCCAAGATCGAGGACTAGCGGTATTC. Amino acid sequence: CASSQDRGLAVF.

V and J are TRBV5-1 and TRBJ2-7; no clear D gene. Trimming left V 1 base short and J 4 bases short, with 12 bases between. The CDR3 has 14 residues. CDR1 and CDR2 from the germline V gene are SGHRS and YFSETQ. The CDR3 loop reads CASSLPTPNYEQYF. The CDR3 bases are TGCGCCAGCAGCTTGCCCACTCCCAATTACGAGCAGTACTTC.

This clonotype was counted a few times. This chain links TRBV19 with TRBJ1-2, with D hard to call. Germline CDR1 reads LNHDA; CDR2 reads SQIVND (reference sequence). V lost 7 bases and J lost 4, with 13 bases in between. This CDR3 region has 13 residues. CDR3: CASTTRTVYGYTF. CDR3 nucleotides: TGTGCCAGTACCACTAGGACGGTCTATGGCTACACCTTC.

This clonotype was found many times. The V and J genes are TRBV11-2 and TRBJ2-3; a possible D gene is TRBD2 (5 bases). The CDR3 is 14 residues long. The V end lost 5 bases, the J end lost 6 bases, and 15 bases lay between the germline ends. The germline V gene encodes CDR1 SGHAT and CDR2 FQNNGV. The CDR3 DNA follows: TGTGCCAGCAGCCCAGCGGACCCAATGGATACGCAGTATTTT. It codes for CASSPADPMDTQYF.

The chain combines TRBV3-1 with TRBJ2-7; D gene ambiguous. CDR1 LGHDT and CDR2 YNNKEL come from the germline V gene (reference sequence). Trimming shortened V by 4 bases and J by 4 bases, and 11 bases separated the two germline ends. The CDR3 runs to 13 residues. The CDR3 coding sequence is TGTGCCAGCAGCCCACAACGGAGATACGAGCAGTACTTC. Translating it yields CASSPQRRYEQYF.

This clonotype has only a few counts. The CDR3 spells CASSLGGSIVKNIQYF. Here the CDR3 DNA reads TGTGCCAGCAGCTTAGGTGGATCTATCGTCAAAAACATTCAGTACTTC. V usage is TRBV13 and J usage is TRBJ2-4; D is ambiguous. V lost 0 bases to trimming and J lost 3 bases, with 12 bases between them. This CDR3 comprises 16 residues. Looked up from germline, CDR1 is PRHDT and CDR2 is FYEKMQ (reference sequence).

In its sample, this clonotype was seen many times. The chain has TRBV9 and TRBJ2-7; D is undetermined. Germline V lookup: CDR1 SGDLS, CDR2 YYNGEE. Trimming shortened V by 0 bases and J by 2 bases, and 12 bases separated the two germline ends. There are 15 residues in the CDR3. The CDR3 DNA sequence: TGTGCCAGCAGCGTAGGTGAAGGGCCGCCCTACGAGCAGTACTTC. As protein: CASSVGEGPPYEQYF.

This clonotype was seen more than once but under ten times. V usage is TRBV20-1 and J usage is TRBJ1-1, with 7 bases aligning to TRBD1. The CDR3 runs 14 residues. J lost 7 bases, V lost 3 bases, and 11 bases had no gene match. The V gene's germline CDR1 is DFQATT and CDR2 SNEGSKA (reference sequence). The CDR3 loop reads CSARGQRGFGEAFF. Here the CDR3 DNA reads TGCAGTGCTAGGGGACAGAGGGGATTCGGTGAAGCTTTCTTT.

This clonotype has ten or more counts. The genes are TRBV5-8 and TRBJ2-5; perhaps D is TRBD1 or TRBD2 (6 bases each). Germline CDR1 reads SGHTS; CDR2 reads YDEGEE. This CDR3 is 15 amino acids long. Trimming left V 3 bases short and J 1 base short, with 13 bases between. CDR3 nucleotide sequence: TGTGCCAGCAGCTGGGGGGCCTCCGTCCAAGAGACCCAGTACTTC. Protein: CASSWGASVQETQYF.